One and the same sample provided the 5 T cell receptor beta chains below, sequenced in a study of shared clonotypes between healthy human individuals. Some clones are missing from TCRdb's copy, which holds only in-frame ones; the method was immunoSEQ multiplex PCR. This table has fewer than 400,000 clones, approximately 79% appearing once. Sequenced: memory CD4+ T cells sorted from blood. This sample's subset: CD45RA-negative fraction. The receptors come from a man aged 25-40 years in good health.

The sample holds a few counts of this clone. This chain links TRBV19 with TRBJ2-1; perhaps TRBD2 as D (7 bases). CDR3 length: 13 residues. Germline lookup yields CDR1 LNHDA and CDR2 SQIVND (reference sequence). V was cut by 3 bases and J by 9 bases, with 12 bases left in between. The CDR3 loop is CASSIGGGGEQFF. CDR3 DNA: TGTGCCAGTAGTATCGGCGGGGGCGGTGAGCAGTTCTTC.

J is TRBJ1-1 and V is TRBV5-1; D is ambiguous. V dropped 0 bases and J dropped 1 base, with 10 bases sitting between them. Germline assignment: CDR1 SGHRS and CDR2 YFSETQ. The CDR3 has 15 residues. Written as DNA, the CDR3 is TGCGCCAGCAGCTTGGAACAGTCTGCGAACACTGAAGCTTTCTTT. Translated: CASSLEQSANTEAFF.

The chain carries TRBV18 and TRBJ2-7, with 9 positions matching TRBD1. Unmatched junction bases numbered 5, after V lost 3 bases and J lost 2 bases. The CDR3 is made up of 15 amino acids. From germline, CDR1 is KGHSH and CDR2 LQKENI. The CDR3, as DNA: TGTGCCAGCTCACCTCCGGGACAGGGCCCCTACGAGCAGTACTTC. Protein product: CASSPPGQGPYEQYF. Combining the CDR3 with reference TRBV18 and TRBJ2-7 gives the whole variable domain NAGVMQNPRHLVRRRGQEARLRCSPMKGHSHVYWYRQLPEEGLKFMVYLQKENIIDESGMPKERFSAEFPKEGPSILRIQQVVRGDSAAYFCASSPPGQGPYEQYFGPGTRLTVT.

This chain joins TRBV10-3 and TRBJ2-5; 14 nucleotides match TRBD2. Unmatched junction bases numbered 5, after V lost 10 bases and J lost 4 bases. The germline V gene encodes CDR1 ENHRY and CDR2 SYGVKD. The CDR3 runs to 14 residues. In DNA form, the CDR3 reads TGTGCCACGGGGACTAGCGGGAGATCAGAGACCCAGTACTTC. Amino acids: CATGTSGRSETQYF.

This clone has just one count. The chain employs TRBV6-1 and TRBJ2-5; D remains ambiguous. This CDR3 region has 11 residues. Germline CDR1 and CDR2: MNHNS and SASEGT. V lost 3 bases and J 5 bases, leaving 4 bases between the germline ends. CDR3 sequence reads: CASSDPETQYF. In nucleotides, the CDR3 is TGTGCCAGCAGTGACCCGGAGACCCAGTACTTC.